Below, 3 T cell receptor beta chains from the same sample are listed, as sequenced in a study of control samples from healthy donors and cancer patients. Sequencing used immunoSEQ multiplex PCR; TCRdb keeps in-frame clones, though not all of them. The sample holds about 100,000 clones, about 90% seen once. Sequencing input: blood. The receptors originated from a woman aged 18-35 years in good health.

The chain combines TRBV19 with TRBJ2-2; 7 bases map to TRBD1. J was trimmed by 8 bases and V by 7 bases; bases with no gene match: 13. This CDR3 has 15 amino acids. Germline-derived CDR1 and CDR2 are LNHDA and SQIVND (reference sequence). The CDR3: CASNPAWGQSGELFF. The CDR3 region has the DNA TGTGCCAGTAATCCCGCCTGGGGACAGTCAGGGGAGCTGTTTTTT.

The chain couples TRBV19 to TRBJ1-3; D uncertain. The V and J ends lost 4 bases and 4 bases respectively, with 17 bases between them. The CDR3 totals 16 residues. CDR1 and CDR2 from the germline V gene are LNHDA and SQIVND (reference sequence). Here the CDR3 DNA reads TGTGCCAGTAGTACCTCCGGTGGGAGTGGGGGAAACACCATATATTTT. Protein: CASSTSGGSGGNTIYF. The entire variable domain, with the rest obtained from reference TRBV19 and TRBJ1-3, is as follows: DGGITQSPKYLFRKEGQNVTLSCEQNLNHDAMYWYRQDPGQGLRLIYYSQIVNDFQKGDIAEGYSVSREKKESFPLTVTSAQKNPTAFYLCASSTSGGSGGNTIYFGEGSWLTVV.

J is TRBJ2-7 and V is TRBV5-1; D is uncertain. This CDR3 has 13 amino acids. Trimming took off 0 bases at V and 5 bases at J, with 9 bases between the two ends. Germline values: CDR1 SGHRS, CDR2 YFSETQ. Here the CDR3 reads CASSLASDDEQYF. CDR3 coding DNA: TGCGCCAGCAGCTTGGCCTCGGATGACGAGCAGTACTTC.